A selection of T cell receptor beta chains follows, all from one sample in a study of post-analysis software for immune sequencing data. MiXCR, applied by TCRdb to the PCR reads, yields one record per CDR3 protein. The data show 750,000 to 900,000 distinct CDR3 sequences, 46% seen once. Sequences were obtained from blood. Receptors originate from a girl aged 10 to 17 with multiple sclerosis. Both conserved end residues are part of each CDR3. The order of the fields is V gene, D gene, clone size, J gene, CDR3 DNA, CDR3 protein. The D gene is left open where the match is weak. The size entry is marked missing in some rows and otherwise reads once, few, many or a size class.

>TRBV7-2|TRBD2|.|TRBJ2-1
TGTGCCAGCAGCTCCTATTTAGCGGGAGGCGGGAATGAGCAGTTCTTC
CASSSYLAGGGNEQFF
>TRBV27|.|.|TRBJ1-1
TGTGCCAGCAGGAACCCGGGGGGGCCCACTGAAGCTTTCTTT
CASRNPGGPTEAFF
>TRBV4-3|.|few|TRBJ2-3
TGCGCCAGCAGCCAAGACACGGGTAGCACAGATACGCAGTATTTT
CASSQDTGSTDTQYF
>TRBV29-1|.|.|TRBJ2-1
TGCAGCGTGTTTAACAATGAGCAGTTCTTC
CSVFNNEQFF
>TRBV7-6|.|few|TRBJ2-4
TGTGCCAGCAGCCCCTCGGGGTCAGGGGACATTCAGTACTTC
CASSPSGSGDIQYF
>TRBV15|TRBD2|.|TRBJ2-3
TGTGCCACCAGCAGGGGGGGGGAATCAACGCAGTATTTT
CATSRGGESTQYF
>TRBV11-2|TRBD2|.|TRBJ2-1
TGTGCCAGCAGCCCGGGACTAGCGGGAGGCCCCGACTCGCATGAGCAGTTCTTC
CASSPGLAGGPDSHEQFF
>TRBV12-3/TRBV12-4|.|few|TRBJ2-3
TGTGCCAGCAGTTTGCATATTAGCACAGATACGCAGTATTTT
CASSLHISTDTQYF
>TRBV29-1|TRBD1|few|TRBJ2-1
TGCAGCGTTAAATTCAGGGGGCGAGTGAACAATGAGCAGTTCTTC
CSVKFRGRVNNEQFF
>TRBV7-8|.|.|TRBJ2-5
TGTGCCAGCAGACCATCGGGATTAGTAGGAGAGACCCAGTACTTC
CASRPSGLVGETQYF
>TRBV10-3|TRBD2|once|TRBJ2-5
TGTGCCATCAGTGGGACTAGCGGGAGAAACGAGACCCAGTACTTC
CAISGTSGRNETQYF
>TRBV5-4|.|few|TRBJ1-2
TGTGCCAGCAGCCACCCTGACAGGCACCAAAGTGGCTACACCTTC
CASSHPDRHQSGYTF
>TRBV5-1|.|.|TRBJ2-7
TGCGCCAGCAGACTAGCCCAGGGCGAGCAGTACTTC
CASRLAQGEQYF
>TRBV24-1|.|.|TRBJ2-1
TGTGCCACCAGTGATCCCAGGGACATCTACAATGAGCAGTTCTTC
CATSDPRDIYNEQFF
>TRBV29-1|.|.|TRBJ2-7
TGCAGCGCCGTTTTAACAGGGCCCCACACCTACGAGCAGTACTTC
CSAVLTGPHTYEQYF
>TRBV4-2|TRBD2|.|TRBJ2-2
TGTGCCAGCAGAAAACAGTGGGGAAGGGCTAGCGGTATAACCGGGGAGCTGTTTTTT
CASRKQWGRASGITGELFF
>TRBV15|.|.|TRBJ2-1
TGTGCCACCAGCGGGACTAGACAGGGATCCTACAATGAGCAGTTCTTC
CATSGTRQGSYNEQFF
>TRBV27|.|.|TRBJ1-1
TGTGCCAGCAAGCGCCCAAACACTGAAGCTTTCTTT
CASKRPNTEAFF
>TRBV7-2|.|few|TRBJ1-3
TGTGCCAGCAGCCGCGACAGGCCCTCTGGAAACACCATATATTTT
CASSRDRPSGNTIYF
>TRBV18|TRBD2|few|TRBJ2-3
TGTGCCAGCTCATCCAATATCGGACTAGCGGGAGCCACAGATACGCAGTATTTT
CASSSNIGLAGATDTQYF